The 32 T cell receptor beta chains below were found in one sample sequenced in a study of cytomegalovirus exposure and HLA in healthy donors. Amplification used 60 Vbeta primers and 13 Jbeta primers. TCRdb keeps only in-frame clones here, not all; method: immunoSEQ multiplex PCR. Its listing shows about 130,000 clones. Sequenced: PBMCs. The receptor set was obtained from a man aged 18 to 29 in good health and CMV-seronegative.

The V gene is TRBV27, the J gene TRBJ2-2, with no clear D. CDR3 size: 14 residues. Germline-derived CDR1 and CDR2 are MNHEY and SMNVEV (reference sequence). V was shortened by 6 bases and J by 0 bases, with 8 bases between the two germline ends. The CDR3: CASRIAANTGELFF. The CDR3 DNA sequence: TGTGCCAGCAGGATTGCGGCGAACACCGGGGAGCTGTTTTTT.

This CDR3 reads CASSLRGDTQYF. CDR3 sequence (DNA): TGTGCCAGCTCGTTAAGGGGGGATACGCAGTATTTT. The genes are TRBV18 and TRBJ2-3, with D perhaps matching TRBD1 (6 bases). Germline V CDR1 and CDR2: KGHSH, LQKENI. Trimming removed 6 bases from V and 6 bases from J, with 10 bases in between. The CDR3 extends over 12 amino acids.

The rearrangement links TRBV5-1 to TRBJ1-6; no clear D. This CDR3 has 13 residues. V was trimmed by 0 bases and J by 7 bases, leaving 5 bases between them. Germline lookup yields CDR1 SGHRS and CDR2 YFSETQ. The chain's CDR3 is CASSLAQNSPLHF. In DNA, the CDR3 is TGCGCCAGCAGCTTGGCCCAGAATTCACCCCTCCACTTT.

The chain links TRBV7-9 to TRBJ1-6; a weak D match, TRBD1 (5 bases). V was pared by 0 bases and J by 3 bases, with 6 bases between. Germline-derived CDR1 and CDR2 are SEHNR and FQNEAQ (reference sequence). CDR3 length: 15 residues. The CDR3 DNA reads as TGTGCCAGCAGCTTAGCGACAGTCTATAATTCACCCCTCCACTTT. It specifies CASSLATVYNSPLHF.

V and J are TRBV30 and TRBJ1-2; 11 bases are a match to TRBD1. The germline gives CDR1 GTSNPN, CDR2 SVGIG (reference sequence). The CDR3 totals 14 residues. V gave up 4 bases and J gave up 7 bases; unmatched junction bases: 8. The CDR3 sequence: CAWNTGTGGIGYTF. The DNA of the CDR3 is TGTGCCTGGAACACCGGGACAGGGGGTATTGGCTACACCTTC.

This chain links TRBV4-1 with TRBJ1-1, with no clear D. From germline, CDR1 is MGHRA and CDR2 YSYEKL. CDR3 size: 13 residues. V was pared by 2 bases and J by 8 bases, with 12 bases between. The CDR3 region has the DNA TGCGCCAGCAGCCAATTACCAACAGAAGAAGCTTTCTTT. Translating gives CASSQLPTEEAFF.

The rearrangement links TRBV6-5 to TRBJ1-2, with TRBD1 identical over 11 bases. Germline V gene sequence: CDR1 MNHEY, CDR2 SVGAGI. CDR3 size: 16 residues. Trimming cost V 0 bases and J 5 bases; bases outside gene matches: 5. The DNA of the CDR3 is TGTGCCAGCAGTTACTCCCCGGGGACAGGGGGTTATGGCTACACCTTC. Residues: CASSYSPGTGGYGYTF.

As concerns this clone: Other DNA sequences within the sample encode an identical CDR3. The chain joins TRBV29-1 to TRBJ1-4; no firm D call. Germline CDR1 is SQVTM and CDR2 is ANQGSEA. V lost 6 bases and J 5 bases, leaving 13 bases between the germline ends. CDR3 size: 13 residues. The CDR3 reads CSVSARGNEKLFF. The CDR3 DNA reads TGCAGCGTATCGGCGCGGGGAAATGAAAAACTGTTTTTT.

CDR3 sequence (DNA): TGTGCCAGCCGCGGACAGATTAGCAATCAGCCCCAGCATTTT. Protein product: CASRGQISNQPQHF. This chain links TRBV28 with TRBJ1-5, with a weak D call TRBD1 (6 bases). CDR1 is MDHEN and CDR2 is SYDVKM in the germline V gene. CDR3 length equals 14 residues. The V end lost 8 bases, the J end lost 0 bases, and 11 bases lay between the germline ends.

The chain employs TRBV10-3 and TRBJ1-2; 9 bases align to TRBD1. The ends lost 2 bases at V and 6 bases at J; junction bases unmatched: 4. Germline V gene lookup returns CDR1 ENHRY and CDR2 SYGVKD. The CDR3 consists of 14 residues. CDR3 in DNA: TGTGCCATCAGTGAGGGCGACAGGGGGAATGGCTACACCTTC. Its protein product is CAISEGDRGNGYTF.

The chain couples TRBV28 to TRBJ1-2; D unresolved. CDR3 length: 14 amino acids. V lost 2 bases to trimming and J lost 0 bases, with 7 bases between them. The germline V gene encodes CDR1 MDHEN and CDR2 SYDVKM. The CDR3 sequence: CASSLGQTNYGYTF. The DNA for the CDR3 is TGTGCCAGCAGTTTAGGGCAGACTAACTATGGCTACACCTTC.

The rearrangement links TRBV5-4 to TRBJ2-3; D call uncertain. Trimming shortened V by 4 bases and J by 11 bases, and 14 bases separated the two germline ends. The CDR3 has 12 amino acids. Per germline, CDR1 SGHNT and CDR2 YYREEE (reference sequence). The DNA for the CDR3 is TGTGCCAGCAGCCCGACTCGAGACGAGCAGTATTTT. Translated, it gives CASSPTRDEQYF.

The chain couples TRBV27 to TRBJ1-1; D is undetermined. The V end lost 3 bases, the J end lost 1 base, and 9 bases lay between the germline ends. CDR3 length equals 14 residues. Germline CDR1 reads MNHEY; CDR2 reads SMNVEV (reference sequence). The CDR3 nucleotides are TGTGCCAGCAGTTTCTCGACACGGAACACTGAAGCTTTCTTT. Its translation: CASSFSTRNTEAFF.

The chain has TRBV29-1 and TRBJ2-3, with 11 bases that match TRBD2. Trimming took 0 bases from V and 0 from J; bases not matched to a gene: 2. CDR3 length: 16 residues. CDR1 and CDR2 from the germline V gene are SQVTM and ANQGSEA. CDR3 in amino acids: CSVEDRTSGSTDTQYF. The DNA of the CDR3 is TGCAGCGTTGAAGATCGGACTAGCGGGAGCACAGATACGCAGTATTTT.

The chain carries TRBV28 and TRBJ2-3, with TRBD2 matching 7 bases. Trimming cost V 4 bases and J 2 bases; bases outside gene matches: 6. The CDR3 sequence is 15 residues long. Germline lookup yields CDR1 MDHEN and CDR2 SYDVKM. CDR3 residues: CASSSPAGPTDTQYF. Here the CDR3 DNA reads TGTGCCAGCAGTTCCCCAGCGGGGCCCACAGATACGCAGTATTTT. Combining the CDR3 with reference TRBV28 and TRBJ2-3 gives the whole variable domain DVKVTQSSRYLVKRTGEKVFLECVQDMDHENMFWYRQDPGLGLRLIYFSYDVKMKEKGDIPEGYSVSREKKERFSLILESASTNQTSMYLCASSSPAGPTDTQYFGPGTRLTVL.

In DNA, the CDR3 is TGTGCCAGTCCGGCCGACAGGGGTGCTGGAAACACCATATATTTT. This gives the protein CASPADRGAGNTIYF. The genes are TRBV19 and TRBJ1-3; 8 bases are a match to TRBD1. From germline, CDR1 is LNHDA and CDR2 SQIVND (reference sequence). The CDR3 runs to 15 residues. J was trimmed by 2 bases and V by 8 bases; bases with no gene match: 8.

The chain has TRBV7-9 and TRBJ1-4, with D uncertain. The CDR3 is made up of 13 amino acids. Trimming left V 2 bases short and J 7 bases short, with 8 bases between. Germline V lookup: CDR1 SEHNR, CDR2 FQNEAQ (reference sequence). CDR3 amino acids: CASSLTGGEKLFF. CDR3 nucleotides: TGTGCCAGCAGCTTAACGGGAGGTGAAAAACTGTTTTTT.

The CDR3 here is CASSNSQSYGYTF. In nucleotides, the CDR3 is TGTGCCAGTAGTAATTCCCAGTCATATGGCTACACCTTC. The chain couples TRBV19 to TRBJ1-2; no firm D call. V was cut by 4 bases and J by 5 bases, with 11 bases left in between. This CDR3 contains 13 residues. In germline, CDR1 is LNHDA, CDR2 SQIVND (reference sequence).

V is TRBV11-2 and J is TRBJ2-6; D is unresolved. Germline V CDR1 and CDR2: SGHAT, FQNNGV. The CDR3 consists of 15 residues. Trimming took 3 bases from V and 0 from J, leaving 6 bases between them. The CDR3 nucleotides are TGTGCCAGCAGCTTCAGGTTCTCTGGGGCCAACGTCCTGACTTTC. This sequence encodes CASSFRFSGANVLTF.

This chain joins TRBV18 and TRBJ1-2; D is perhaps TRBD1 (6 bases). Germline V gene data show CDR1 as KGHSH and CDR2 as LQKENI. The V end lost 4 bases, the J end lost 6 bases, and 21 bases lay between the germline ends. The CDR3 totals 16 residues. DNA for the CDR3: TGTGCCAGCTCACGGCGGACAGTCGAGGAAGGAAATGGCTACACCTTC. It encodes CASSRRTVEEGNGYTF.

The chain carries TRBV25-1 and TRBJ2-5; 7 bases map to TRBD2. CDR3 length: 16 residues. In germline, CDR1 is MGHDK, CDR2 SYGVNS. After removal of 0 bases from V and 5 bases from J, the junction contained 9 bases not matched to a gene. CDR3 DNA: TGTGCCAGCAGTGAATATGGGCAGCGGGGCAGGGAGACCCAGTACTTC. Encoded protein: CASSEYGQRGRETQYF.

V usage is TRBV30 and J usage is TRBJ1-2; the D gene is possibly TRBD1 (5 bases). The germline V and J ends were trimmed by 0 bases and 5 bases, with 16 bases remaining between them. The length of the CDR3 is 15 residues. The germline gives CDR1 GTSNPN, CDR2 SVGIG (reference sequence). CDR3 in DNA: TGTGCCTGGAGTGTACTTAGGGGCGCAGGGTATGGCTACACCTTC. It yields the protein CAWSVLRGAGYGYTF.

V and J are TRBV18 and TRBJ1-5, with 8 bases matching TRBD1. Germline values: CDR1 KGHSH, CDR2 LQKENI. There are 14 residues in the CDR3. V dropped 5 bases and J dropped 5; count of bases not matched to a gene: 5. In DNA, the CDR3 is TGTGCCAGCTCATGGACAGGGAAGGATCAGCCCCAGCATTTT. Protein product: CASSWTGKDQPQHF.

V usage is TRBV5-4 and J usage is TRBJ1-2; D may be TRBD1 (6 bases). This CDR3 region has 17 residues. Germline V gene lookup returns CDR1 SGHNT and CDR2 YYREEE (reference sequence). Trimming left V 1 base short and J 2 bases short, with 18 bases between. CDR3 sequence reads: CASSLMNRAGFNYGYTF. For the CDR3, the DNA is TGTGCCAGCAGCTTGATGAACAGGGCAGGGTTCAACTATGGCTACACCTTC.

The rearrangement uses TRBV18 and TRBJ2-7; D is ambiguous. The V and J ends lost 6 bases and 4 bases respectively, with 10 bases between them. Germline CDR1 reads KGHSH; CDR2 reads LQKENI. The CDR3 runs 12 residues. This chain's CDR3 is CASSPVEYEQYF. Written as DNA, the CDR3 is TGTGCCAGCTCCCCGGTCGAATACGAGCAGTACTTC.

The chain employs TRBV29-1 and TRBJ2-5; D not certain. The germline CDR1 and CDR2 sequences are SQVTM and ANQGSEA. CDR3 length equals 12 residues. The V and J ends lost 3 bases and 1 base respectively, with 6 bases between them. DNA of the CDR3: TGCAGCGTTGATTACAGCCAAGAGACCCAGTACTTC. Translation gives CSVDYSQETQYF.

CDR3 nucleotide sequence: TGTGCCAGCAGCTCCAGGGCTGGCGATACGCAGTATTTT. Protein: CASSSRAGDTQYF. The V and J genes are TRBV7-2 and TRBJ2-3; D perhaps matches TRBD1 (5 bases). The germline V gene has CDR1 SGHTA and CDR2 FQGNSA. The CDR3 has 13 amino acids. Trimming left V 4 bases short and J 6 bases short, with 11 bases between.

The chain couples TRBV28 to TRBJ2-7; D not certain. CDR3 length: 13 amino acids. Per the germline V gene, CDR1 is MDHEN and CDR2 is SYDVKM. V shed 3 bases and J shed 0 bases, with 6 bases lying between them. The CDR3 DNA reads TGTGCCAGCAGTTTGGCGGACTCCTACGAGCAGTACTTC. This sequence encodes CASSLADSYEQYF.

This rearrangement joins TRBV6-6 to TRBJ2-3; tentatively, D is TRBD2 (6 bases). The V and J ends lost 5 bases and 1 base respectively, with 16 bases between them. Germline V gene data show CDR1 as MNHNY and CDR2 as SVGAGI (reference sequence). The CDR3 is 16 residues long. CDR3 sequence reads: CASSRPLGGGTDTQYF. The CDR3 nucleotides read TGTGCCAGCAGTCGCCCCTTGGGGGGAGGCACAGATACGCAGTATTTT.

The J gene is TRBJ2-4, the V gene TRBV5-6; no clear D. Trimming stripped 0 bases from V and 0 bases from J, with 13 bases between. The CDR3 is 17 amino acids. Germline V CDR1 and CDR2: SGHDT, YYEEEE. CDR3 sequence reads: CASSLDFRVEAKNIQYF. CDR3 bases: TGTGCCAGCAGCTTGGATTTCCGGGTGGAAGCCAAAAACATTCAGTACTTC.

This sequence joins TRBV2 and TRBJ2-6; possibly TRBD1 for D (5 bases). There are 15 residues in the CDR3. Germline V gene lookup returns CDR1 SNHLY and CDR2 FYNNEI. Trimming stripped 3 bases from V and 0 bases from J, with 6 bases between. CDR3: CASSDQGSGANVLTF. CDR3 sequence (DNA): TGTGCCAGCAGTGACCAGGGCTCTGGGGCCAACGTCCTGACTTTC.

This rearrangement joins TRBV6-5 to TRBJ1-1; D might be TRBD1 (6 bases). The CDR3 extends over 13 amino acids. CDR1 and CDR2 from the germline V gene are MNHEY and SVGAGI. Trimming shortened V by 6 bases and J by 3 bases, and 11 bases separated the two germline ends. In DNA form, the CDR3 reads TGTGCCAGCAGCCCGGACAGCTACACTGAAGCTTTCTTT. It translates to CASSPDSYTEAFF.